This T cell receptor beta chain was retrieved from a study of T cell clonality in common variable immunodeficiency. Study-wide results and limits: Compared with controls, CVID subjects had fewer shared TCRbeta clones. Fewer deletions and N-nucleotide insertions were reportedly seen in common variable immunodeficiency TCR beta sequences.

Germline lookup yields CDR1 KGHSH and CDR2 LQKENI. V was trimmed by 4 bases and J by 5 bases, leaving 17 bases between them. The CDR3 is 15 amino acids. CVID and control samples used equivalent genomic DNA input. TCRdb keeps only in-frame clones here, not all; method: immunoSEQ multiplex PCR. Observed in the sample are approximately 30,000 clones, none of them singletons. This clone was recorded a few times. Its antigen is not known. The read halts 3 residues ahead of the CDR3 end, with the missing end drawn from the germline J gene. Heparinized whole blood, roughly 5 to 8.5 ml, came from each donor. This chain uses TRBV18 with TRBJ2-5; tentatively, D is TRBD2 (6 bases). Material: peripheral blood mononuclear cells. The clonotype comes from a human donor with common variable immunodeficiency. CDR3 bases read: TGTGCCAGCTCACGCTCCGGGACTTTTAAGGAGACC. Its translation is CASSRSGTFKET. The entire CDR3 protein is CASSRSGTFKETQYF.